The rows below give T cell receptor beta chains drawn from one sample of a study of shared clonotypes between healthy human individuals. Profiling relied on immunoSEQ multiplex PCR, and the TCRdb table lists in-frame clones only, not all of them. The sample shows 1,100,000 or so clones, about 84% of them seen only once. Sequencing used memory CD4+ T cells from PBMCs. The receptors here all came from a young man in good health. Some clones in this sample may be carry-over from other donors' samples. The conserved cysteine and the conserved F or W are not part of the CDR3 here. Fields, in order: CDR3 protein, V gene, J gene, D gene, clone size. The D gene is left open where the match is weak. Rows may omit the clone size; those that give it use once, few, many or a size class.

ASSDPGLGESYEQY	TRBV7-9	TRBJ2-7	TRBD2	.
ATSRGGSTYEQY	TRBV15	TRBJ2-7	.	.
ASSSGLAGTETQY	TRBV11-3	TRBJ2-5	TRBD2	.
ASSEGTENTGELF	TRBV6-1	TRBJ2-2	.	.
ASQRRDSYEQY	TRBV10-3	TRBJ2-7	.	.
ASSRTTGTSQYEQY	TRBV6-6	TRBJ2-7	TRBD2	.
ASSALGALTTGELF	TRBV9	TRBJ2-2	.	.
ASSFGGAEHYGYT	TRBV5-4	TRBJ1-2	.	.
ASSPGQVNTEAF	TRBV18	TRBJ1-1	.	.
AWSRASRVYEQY	TRBV30	TRBJ2-7	.	once
ASSVGLAGIQETQY	TRBV9	TRBJ2-5	TRBD2	.
ASSGRSGANVLT	TRBV28	TRBJ2-6	.	once
ASSQEGDAPLSYEQY	TRBV14	TRBJ2-7	.	few
ASSPQPGGLNEQY	TRBV19	TRBJ2-7	TRBD1	.
ASSFERESGELF	TRBV7-2	TRBJ2-2	TRBD2	.
ASSKTGTSGRPNNEQF	TRBV5-1	TRBJ2-1	TRBD2	.
ASSPAGYGYTEAF	TRBV7-2	TRBJ1-1	.	.